Included here is one TCR beta chain sequence, with context. Naive CD8 cells, CD45RO-negative and positively selected for CCR7, excluded terminally differentiated effector memory CD45RA+ cells. The source of the sample is a study of shared clonotypes between healthy human individuals. V dropped 3 bases and J dropped 0; count of bases not matched to a gene: 8. This CDR3 is 17 amino acids long. The germline gives CDR1 LNHNV, CDR2 YYDKDF (reference sequence). Assay used: immunoSEQ multiplex PCR; TCRdb lists only in-frame clones, some missing. The sample holds roughly 2 million clones, about 95% seen once.

The sequencing sample was made of naive CD8+ T cells sorted from blood. This clonotype originated in a young man in good health. The V and J genes are TRBV15 and TRBJ1-3; 7 bases match TRBD1. The DNA of the CDR3 is TGTGCCACCAGCAGCCTCGGACAGGCAAACTCTGGAAACACCATATATTTT. This encodes CATSSLGQANSGNTIYF.